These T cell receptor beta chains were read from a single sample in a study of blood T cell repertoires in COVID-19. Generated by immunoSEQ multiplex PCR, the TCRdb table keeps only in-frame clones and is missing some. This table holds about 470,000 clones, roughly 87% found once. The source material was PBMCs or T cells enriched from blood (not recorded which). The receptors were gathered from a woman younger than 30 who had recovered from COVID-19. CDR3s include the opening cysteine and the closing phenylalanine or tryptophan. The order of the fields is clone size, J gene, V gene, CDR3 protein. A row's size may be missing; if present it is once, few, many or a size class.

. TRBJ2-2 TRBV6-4 CASGQGGNTGELFF
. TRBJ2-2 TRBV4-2 CASSQGGTGELFF
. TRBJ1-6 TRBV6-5 CASSRGDRYNSPLHF
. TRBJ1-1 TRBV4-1 CASSPVTRVLNTEAFF
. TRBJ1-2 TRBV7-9 CASSLARQDGYTF
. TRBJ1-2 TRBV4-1 CASSQDRGQGPYGYTF
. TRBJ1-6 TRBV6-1 CASSEDPWTVNNSPLHF
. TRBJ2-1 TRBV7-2 CASSLAVPGYNEQFF
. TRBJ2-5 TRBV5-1 CASSLEASGNQETQYF
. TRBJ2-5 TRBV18 CASSPPAFQETQYF
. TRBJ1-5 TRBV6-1 CASSEDRGMGRQPQHF
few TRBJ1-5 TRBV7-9 CASSQGTVNQPQHF
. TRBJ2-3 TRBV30 CAWTSAGLAGWDTQYF
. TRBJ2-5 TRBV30 CAWSGQGYETQYF
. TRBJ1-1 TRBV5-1 CASRRGPLVNTEAFF
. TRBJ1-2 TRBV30 CAWSPPGTVNYGYTF
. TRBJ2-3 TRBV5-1 CASSPPSDTQYF
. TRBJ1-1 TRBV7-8 CASSLGGGRNTEAFF
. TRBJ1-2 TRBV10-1 CASSESGTAELYGYTF